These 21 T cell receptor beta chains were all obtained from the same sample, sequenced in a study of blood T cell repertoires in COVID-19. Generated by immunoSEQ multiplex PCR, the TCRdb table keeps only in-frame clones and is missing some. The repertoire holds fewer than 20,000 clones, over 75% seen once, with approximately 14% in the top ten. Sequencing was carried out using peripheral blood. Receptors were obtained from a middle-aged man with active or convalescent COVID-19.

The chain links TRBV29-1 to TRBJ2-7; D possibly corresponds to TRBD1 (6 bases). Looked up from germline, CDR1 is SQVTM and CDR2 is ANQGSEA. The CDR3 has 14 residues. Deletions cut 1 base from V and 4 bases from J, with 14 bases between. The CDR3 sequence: CSVEGTEGSYEQYF. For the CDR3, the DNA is TGCAGCGTTGAAGGGACAGAGGGTTCTTACGAGCAGTACTTC.

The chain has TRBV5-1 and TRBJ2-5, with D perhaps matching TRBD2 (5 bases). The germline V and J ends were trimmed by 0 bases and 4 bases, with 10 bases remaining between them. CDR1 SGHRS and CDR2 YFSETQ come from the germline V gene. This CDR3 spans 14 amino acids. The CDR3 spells CASSLVLAAETQYF. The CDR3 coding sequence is TGCGCCAGCAGCTTGGTTCTAGCCGCAGAGACCCAGTACTTC.

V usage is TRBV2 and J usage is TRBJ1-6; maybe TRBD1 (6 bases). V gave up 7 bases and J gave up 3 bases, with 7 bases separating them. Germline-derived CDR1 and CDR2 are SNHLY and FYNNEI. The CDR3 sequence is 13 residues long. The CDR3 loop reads CASNRDYNSPLHF. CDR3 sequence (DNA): TGTGCCAGCAACAGGGACTATAATTCACCCCTCCACTTT.

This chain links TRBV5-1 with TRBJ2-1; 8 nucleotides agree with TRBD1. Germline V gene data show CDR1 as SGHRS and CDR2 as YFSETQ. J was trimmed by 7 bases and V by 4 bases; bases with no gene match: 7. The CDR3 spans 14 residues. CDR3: CASSLGQDWNEQFF. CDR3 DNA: TGCGCCAGCAGCCTGGGACAGGATTGGAATGAGCAGTTCTTC.

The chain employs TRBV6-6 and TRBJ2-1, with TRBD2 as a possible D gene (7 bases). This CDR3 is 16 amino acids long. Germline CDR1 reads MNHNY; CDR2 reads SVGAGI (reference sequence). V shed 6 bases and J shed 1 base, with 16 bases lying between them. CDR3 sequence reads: CASSPLAGASYNEQFF. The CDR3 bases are TGTGCCAGCAGCCCCTTGGCGGGGGCATCCTACAATGAGCAGTTCTTC.

The CDR3 nucleotides read TGTGCCAGCAGCGTAGAGAGGGGGCCATACAATGAGCAGTTCTTC. Protein: CASSVERGPYNEQFF. This chain uses TRBV9 with TRBJ2-1; 7 bases line up with TRBD1. CDR1 is SGDLS, CDR2 YYNGEE, per germline. V was pared by 0 bases and J by 4 bases, with 4 bases of the junction left unmatched. The CDR3 runs to 15 residues.

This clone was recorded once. In DNA, the CDR3 is TGTGCCAGCAGTTACCTTAGCGGTTACGAGCAGTACTTC. Translation: CASSYLSGYEQYF. This rearrangement joins TRBV6-2 or TRBV6-3 to TRBJ2-7, with D tentatively TRBD2 (6 bases). V lost 2 bases to trimming and J lost 4 bases, with 9 bases between them. The CDR3 spans 13 residues. Germline V lookup: CDR1 MNHEY, CDR2 SVGEGT.

The CDR3 bases are TGCGCCAGCAGCCAGCTGACAGGGAGAAACACCATATATTTT. The encoded protein is CASSQLTGRNTIYF. The V and J genes are TRBV4-1 and TRBJ1-3; 7 nucleotides agree with TRBD1. Trimming took 3 bases from V and 5 from J; bases not matched to a gene: 4. Per germline, CDR1 MGHRA and CDR2 YSYEKL. CDR3 length: 14 amino acids.

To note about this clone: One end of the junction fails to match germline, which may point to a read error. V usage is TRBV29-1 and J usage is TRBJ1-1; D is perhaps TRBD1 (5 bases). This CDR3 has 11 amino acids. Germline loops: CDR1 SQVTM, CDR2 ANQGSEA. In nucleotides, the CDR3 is TGCAACGTTAGGGGTGCGACTGAAGCTTTCTTT. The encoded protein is CNVRGATEAFF.

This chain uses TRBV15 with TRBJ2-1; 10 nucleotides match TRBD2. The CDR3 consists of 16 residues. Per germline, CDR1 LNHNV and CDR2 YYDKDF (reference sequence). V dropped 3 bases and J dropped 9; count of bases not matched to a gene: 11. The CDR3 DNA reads TGTGCCACCAGCAGGCCCCCAGCGGGGGGGCTGGTTGAGCAGTTCTTC. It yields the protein CATSRPPAGGLVEQFF.

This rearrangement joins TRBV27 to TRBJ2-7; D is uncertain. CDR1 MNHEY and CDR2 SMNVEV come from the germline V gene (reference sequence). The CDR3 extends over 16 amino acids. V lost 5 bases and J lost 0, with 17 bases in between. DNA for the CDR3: TGTGCCAGCAGTGTAAACCTAGAGGAAGACTCCTACGAGCAGTACTTC. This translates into CASSVNLEEDSYEQYF.

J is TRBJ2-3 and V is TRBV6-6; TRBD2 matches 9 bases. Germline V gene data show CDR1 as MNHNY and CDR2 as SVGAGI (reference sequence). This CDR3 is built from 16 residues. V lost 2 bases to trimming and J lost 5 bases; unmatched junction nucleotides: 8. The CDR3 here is CASSYGAGGPGDTQYF. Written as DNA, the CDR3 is TGTGCCAGCAGTTACGGGGCGGGGGGGCCAGGAGATACGCAGTATTTT.

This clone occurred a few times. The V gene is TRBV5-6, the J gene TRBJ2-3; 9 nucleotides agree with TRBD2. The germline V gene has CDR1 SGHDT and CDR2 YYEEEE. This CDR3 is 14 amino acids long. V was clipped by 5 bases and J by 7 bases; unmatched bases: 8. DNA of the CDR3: TGTGCCAGCAGTGATAGCGGGGGAGGGAATACGCAGTATTTT. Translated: CASSDSGGGNTQYF.

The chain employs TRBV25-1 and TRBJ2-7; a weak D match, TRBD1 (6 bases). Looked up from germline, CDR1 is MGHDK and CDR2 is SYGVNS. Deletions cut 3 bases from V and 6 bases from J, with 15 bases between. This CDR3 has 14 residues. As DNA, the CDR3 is TGTGCCAGCAGTGACTTACAGGGCCGAAGCGAGCAGTACTTC. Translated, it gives CASSDLQGRSEQYF.

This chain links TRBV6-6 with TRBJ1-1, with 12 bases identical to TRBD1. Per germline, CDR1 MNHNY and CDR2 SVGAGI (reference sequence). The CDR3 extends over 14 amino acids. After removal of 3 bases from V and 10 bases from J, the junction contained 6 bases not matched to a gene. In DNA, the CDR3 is TGTGCCAGCAGTTATGGGGACAGGGGGCAGGGAGCTTTCTTT. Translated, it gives CASSYGDRGQGAFF.

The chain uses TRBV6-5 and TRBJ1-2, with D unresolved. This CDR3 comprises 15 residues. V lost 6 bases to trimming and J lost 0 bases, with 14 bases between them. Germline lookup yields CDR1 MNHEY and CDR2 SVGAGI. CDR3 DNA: TGTGCCAGCAGGCTCGGGAGGCTCACTAACTATGGCTACACCTTC. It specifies CASRLGRLTNYGYTF.

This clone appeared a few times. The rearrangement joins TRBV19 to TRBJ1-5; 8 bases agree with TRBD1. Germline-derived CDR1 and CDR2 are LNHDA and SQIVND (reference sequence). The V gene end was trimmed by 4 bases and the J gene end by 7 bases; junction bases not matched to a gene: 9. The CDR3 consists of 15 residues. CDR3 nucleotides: TGTGCCAGTAGTACGTACCAGGGGGCACGGCAGCCCCAGCATTTT. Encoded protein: CASSTYQGARQPQHF.

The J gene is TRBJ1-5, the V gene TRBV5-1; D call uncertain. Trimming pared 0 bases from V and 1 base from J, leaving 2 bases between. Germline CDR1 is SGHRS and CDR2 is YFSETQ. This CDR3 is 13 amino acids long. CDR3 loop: CASSLASNQPQHF. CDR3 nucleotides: TGCGCCAGCAGCTTGGCGAGCAATCAGCCCCAGCATTTT.

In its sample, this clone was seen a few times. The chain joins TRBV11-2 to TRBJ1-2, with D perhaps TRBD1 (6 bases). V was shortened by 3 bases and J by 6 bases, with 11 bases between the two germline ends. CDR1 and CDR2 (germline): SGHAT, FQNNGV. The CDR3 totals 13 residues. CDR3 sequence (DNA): TGTGCCAGCAGCTTTTACAGGGAAGATGGCTACACCTTC. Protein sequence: CASSFYREDGYTF.

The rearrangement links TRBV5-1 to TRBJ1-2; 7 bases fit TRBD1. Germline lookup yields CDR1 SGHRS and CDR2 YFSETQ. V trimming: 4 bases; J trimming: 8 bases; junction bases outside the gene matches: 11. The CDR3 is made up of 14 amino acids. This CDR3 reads CASSPGGPGGGYTF. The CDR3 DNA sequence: TGCGCCAGCAGCCCAGGGGGGCCCGGCGGGGGCTACACCTTC.

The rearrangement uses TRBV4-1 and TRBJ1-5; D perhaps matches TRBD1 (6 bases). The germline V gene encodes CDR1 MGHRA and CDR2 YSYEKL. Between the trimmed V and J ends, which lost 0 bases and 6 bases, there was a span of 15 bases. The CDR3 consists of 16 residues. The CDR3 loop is CASSQDTGSGSQPQHF. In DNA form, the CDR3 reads TGCGCCAGCAGCCAAGATACAGGGTCGGGGAGTCAGCCCCAGCATTTT.